Presented here are 25 T cell receptor beta chains from one specimen sequenced in a study of T cells in localized non-small cell lung cancer. Repertoires were generated with immunoSEQ multiplex PCR, while TCRdb's copy carries only in-frame clones and drops some. In the table there are approximately 37,000 clones, around 87% of which are singletons. The specimen comprised peripheral blood, sampled before any cancer treatment. These receptors originate from a man aged 18 to 49 with stage I lung adenocarcinoma.

This rearrangement joins TRBV27 to TRBJ2-3, with TRBD2 as a possible D gene (6 bases). This CDR3 spans 15 amino acids. The V end lost 3 bases, the J end lost 0 bases, and 10 bases lay between the germline ends. Germline V gene data show CDR1 as MNHEY and CDR2 as SMNVEV (reference sequence). The CDR3 DNA reads as TGTGCCAGCAGTTTTAGCGGCTCTAGCACAGATACGCAGTATTTT. Amino acid sequence: CASSFSGSSTDTQYF.

This clone was picked up one time. The CDR3 DNA reads as TGTGCCAGCAGCTCCGGGACAGAGACCCAGTACTTC. It translates to CASSSGTETQYF. The rearrangement links TRBV11-2 to TRBJ2-5, with D tentatively TRBD1 or TRBD2 (5 bases each). Germline values: CDR1 SGHAT, CDR2 FQNNGV. Trimming left V 4 bases short and J 4 bases short, with 7 bases between. The CDR3 consists of 12 residues.

The J gene is TRBJ2-2, the V gene TRBV29-1; possible D gene TRBD1, 5 bases. Trimming left V 6 bases short and J 6 bases short, with 17 bases between. The V gene's germline CDR1 is SQVTM and CDR2 ANQGSEA. The CDR3 runs to 14 residues. In DNA form, the CDR3 reads TGCAGCGTCCTTCTGTTTGGGGCTGCCGGGGAGCTGTTTTTT. Protein product: CSVLLFGAAGELFF.

Only one count was recorded for this clone. The CDR3 coding sequence is TGTGCCAGTAGTATAGTTGGGACTAGCGTCTACGAGCAGTACTTC. Translating gives CASSIVGTSVYEQYF. V gene TRBV19 combines with J gene TRBJ2-7; 10 nucleotides agree with TRBD2. J was trimmed by 3 bases and V by 1 base; bases with no gene match: 3. The V gene's germline CDR1 is LNHDA and CDR2 SQIVND (reference sequence). CDR3 length: 15 residues.

V is TRBV7-6 and J is TRBJ2-5, with TRBD1 as a possible D gene (6 bases). The V gene lost 5 bases and the J gene lost 7 bases, with 20 bases spanning the gap. CDR3 length: 15 amino acids. Per germline, CDR1 SGHVS and CDR2 FNYEAQ. Here the CDR3 DNA reads TGTGCCAGCAGCGGGGTAGGGACATCCGACGCGACCCAGTACTTC. This translates into CASSGVGTSDATQYF.

The CDR3 protein is CASSLSVGTGGNSPLHF. CDR3 nucleotides: TGTGCCAGCAGTTTATCCGTAGGGACAGGGGGCAATTCACCCCTCCACTTT. The J gene is TRBJ1-6, the V gene TRBV27; 12 bases line up with TRBD1. This CDR3 spans 17 amino acids. With 0 bases clipped from V and 7 bases from J, the junction kept 4 bases outside the gene matches. Germline assignment: CDR1 MNHEY and CDR2 SMNVEV (reference sequence).

In this sample, this clone turned up once. The genes are TRBV7-6 and TRBJ2-1; weak D call: TRBD2 (6 bases). V lost 4 bases, J lost 0 bases, and 13 bases lay in between. Germline V gives CDR1 SGHVS, CDR2 FNYEAQ. The CDR3 consists of 16 residues. CDR3 nucleotide sequence: TGTGCCAGCAGCTGGGGGTTGGGGGGCTCCTACAATGAGCAGTTCTTC. Residues: CASSWGLGGSYNEQFF.

This rearrangement joins TRBV6-5 to TRBJ2-7, with D possibly being TRBD1 (7 bases). V was shortened by 0 bases and J by 2 bases, with 11 bases between the two germline ends. This CDR3 is 15 amino acids long. Germline loops: CDR1 MNHEY, CDR2 SVGAGI. CDR3 DNA sequence: TGTGCCAGCAGTTACTCCCAGGGGGAGGCCTACGAGCAGTACTTC. Translation gives CASSYSQGEAYEQYF.

The V gene is TRBV11-2, the J gene TRBJ1-3, with a possible D match to TRBD1 (6 bases). V was clipped by 4 bases and J by 0 bases, with 10 bases between them. This CDR3 comprises 15 residues. Per the germline V gene, CDR1 is SGHAT and CDR2 is FQNNGV. The CDR3 here is CASSSGTRSGNTIYF. In nucleotides, the CDR3 is TGTGCCAGCAGCTCCGGGACACGCTCTGGAAACACCATATATTTT.

The chain has TRBV6-1 and TRBJ2-7, with D perhaps TRBD2 (6 bases). The V gene's germline CDR1 is MNHNS and CDR2 SASEGT. Trimming took off 3 bases at V and 5 bases at J, with 17 bases between the two ends. There are 15 residues in the CDR3. The CDR3 DNA sequence: TGTGCCAGCAGTGACAGCCTAGCGAGTTTCGACGAGCAGTACTTC. This gives the protein CASSDSLASFDEQYF.

By proportion, this clone is medium-sized. The CDR3: CASSRGHEQYF. CDR3 DNA sequence: TGTGCCAGTTCCCGGGGCCACGAGCAGTACTTC. This chain joins TRBV9 and TRBJ2-7; D possibly uses TRBD1 or TRBD2 (5 bases each). V dropped 8 bases and J dropped 5 bases, with 11 bases sitting between them. The germline gives CDR1 SGDLS, CDR2 YYNGEE. The CDR3 length is 11 residues.

This rearrangement joins TRBV10-3 to TRBJ2-1, with 12 bases fitting TRBD1. V lost 3 bases and J lost 7; bases outside the gene matches: 7. CDR1 is ENHRY and CDR2 is SYGVKD in the germline V gene. The CDR3 is 16 amino acids. CDR3 amino acids: CAISDFLGQGANEQFF. The CDR3 DNA follows: TGTGCCATCAGTGATTTTCTGGGACAGGGGGCGAATGAGCAGTTCTTC.

This chain connects TRBV4-3 to TRBJ1-1; 7 bases fit TRBD1. From germline, CDR1 is LGHNA and CDR2 YSLEER. J gave up 8 bases and V 1 base, and 16 bases lay outside the gene matches. The CDR3 totals 17 residues. The CDR3, as DNA: TGCGCCAGCAGCCAAGCTCCGACAGGGAATTTAAACAAGGAAGCTTTCTTT. Its protein product is CASSQAPTGNLNKEAFF.

The chain couples TRBV19 to TRBJ1-6; D remains ambiguous. The V end was cut by 5 bases, the J end by 8 bases, with 7 bases between. CDR3 length: 12 residues. In germline, CDR1 is LNHDA, CDR2 SQIVND (reference sequence). CDR3 bases: TGTGCCAGTAGTGGGCTGGATTCACCCCTCCACTTT. The encoded protein is CASSGLDSPLHF.

V gene TRBV28 combines with J gene TRBJ1-4; a possible D gene is TRBD1 (6 bases). Germline CDR1 and CDR2: MDHEN and SYDVKM. The CDR3 sequence is 15 residues long. Trimming left V 5 bases short and J 6 bases short, with 16 bases between. CDR3 nucleotides: TGTGCCAGCAGTCCGGCAGGGGATACGCATGAAAAACTGTTTTTT. This encodes CASSPAGDTHEKLFF.

V gene TRBV11-3 combines with J gene TRBJ2-1, with D unclear. Germline V gene lookup returns CDR1 SGHNT and CDR2 YENEEA. The V end lost 0 bases, the J end lost 10 bases, and 13 bases lay between the germline ends. The CDR3 has 14 residues. CDR3 residues: CASSLDAGWQEQFF. The DNA for the CDR3 is TGTGCCAGCAGCTTAGATGCTGGATGGCAGGAGCAGTTCTTC.

This clone appeared a single time. The rearrangement uses TRBV4-2 and TRBJ2-3, with a tentative D call TRBD2 (5 bases). The CDR3 runs 17 residues. V was pared by 1 base and J by 3 bases, with 17 bases between. Germline loops: CDR1 LGHNA, CDR2 YNFKEQ. CDR3 sequence (DNA): TGTGCCAGCAGCCAAGTTGACACTAGGCAGAGGACAGATACGCAGTATTTT. It specifies CASSQVDTRQRTDTQYF.

The table lists this clone with a count of one. The chain combines TRBV7-2 with TRBJ2-3; maybe TRBD2 (5 bases). This CDR3 is built from 13 residues. CDR1 SGHTA and CDR2 FQGNSA come from the germline V gene. The ends were cut back, 5 bases at V and 5 bases at J, with 11 bases in the middle. The DNA for the CDR3 is TGTGCCAGCAGCCACACTAGTGGAGATACGCAGTATTTT. Protein sequence: CASSHTSGDTQYF.

V usage is TRBV4-1 and J usage is TRBJ1-2, with 8 positions matching TRBD1. V was clipped by 4 bases and J by 8 bases; unmatched bases: 9. The CDR3 extends over 14 amino acids. Germline assignment: CDR1 MGHRA and CDR2 YSYEKL. The CDR3 reads CASSRSRGRGGYTF. Here the CDR3 DNA reads TGCGCCAGCAGCCGCAGCAGGGGGCGCGGGGGCTACACCTTC.

The rearrangement links TRBV29-1 to TRBJ2-3; D might be TRBD1 (6 bases). The CDR3 runs to 13 residues. Germline CDR1 reads SQVTM; CDR2 reads ANQGSEA. V lost 5 bases and J lost 3, with 12 bases in between. CDR3 sequence reads: CSVRGRATDTQYF. The CDR3 nucleotides read TGCAGCGTTAGGGGGAGAGCGACAGATACGCAGTATTTT.

CDR3 coding DNA: TGCAGCGTTGAACCCTCGGGACAGGGCGGGGGCTACACCTTC. Translating gives CSVEPSGQGGGYTF. This chain joins TRBV29-1 and TRBJ1-2; 9 nucleotides match TRBD1. CDR3 size: 14 residues. Germline CDR1 is SQVTM and CDR2 is ANQGSEA. The V segment lost 2 bases and the J segment 8 bases; nucleotides outside the gene matches: 9.

The chain recombines TRBV7-2 with TRBJ2-1, with TRBD1 as a possible D gene (5 bases). The CDR3 covers 16 residues. CDR1 and CDR2 from the germline V gene are SGHTA and FQGNSA. Trimming shortened V by 2 bases and J by 2 bases, and 13 bases separated the two germline ends. The CDR3 coding sequence is TGTGCCAGCAGCTTATCCAGGGCAGGACCCTACAATGAGCAGTTCTTC. Protein sequence: CASSLSRAGPYNEQFF.

The chain combines TRBV9 with TRBJ1-3; 8 bases match TRBD1. Germline CDR1 is SGDLS and CDR2 is YYNGEE. This CDR3 spans 16 amino acids. V was clipped by 0 bases and J by 4 bases; unmatched bases: 6. Here the CDR3 reads CASSVEATGVGNTIYF. DNA for the CDR3: TGTGCCAGCAGCGTAGAGGCGACAGGGGTCGGAAACACCATATATTTT.

Only one count was recorded for this clone. The rearrangement joins TRBV15 to TRBJ2-7, with 7 bases identical to TRBD1. The CDR3 has 16 residues. The ends lost 2 bases at V and 0 bases at J; junction bases unmatched: 7. Germline CDR1 reads LNHNV; CDR2 reads YYDKDF (reference sequence). CDR3 sequence (DNA): TGTGCCACCAGCAGAACTACCGGGACAGCCTCCTACGAGCAGTACTTC. Its protein product is CATSRTTGTASYEQYF.

The chain uses TRBV7-8 and TRBJ2-7; 15 nucleotides agree with TRBD2. Germline V gene sequence: CDR1 SGHVS, CDR2 FQNEAQ. The CDR3 totals 17 residues. The J segment lost 2 bases and the V segment lost 5 bases, leaving 7 bases of the junction unmatched. CDR3 DNA sequence: TGTGCCAGCAGCCCGGGACTAGCGGGGGGCCGGACCTACGAGCAGTACTTC. Translated, it gives CASSPGLAGGRTYEQYF.